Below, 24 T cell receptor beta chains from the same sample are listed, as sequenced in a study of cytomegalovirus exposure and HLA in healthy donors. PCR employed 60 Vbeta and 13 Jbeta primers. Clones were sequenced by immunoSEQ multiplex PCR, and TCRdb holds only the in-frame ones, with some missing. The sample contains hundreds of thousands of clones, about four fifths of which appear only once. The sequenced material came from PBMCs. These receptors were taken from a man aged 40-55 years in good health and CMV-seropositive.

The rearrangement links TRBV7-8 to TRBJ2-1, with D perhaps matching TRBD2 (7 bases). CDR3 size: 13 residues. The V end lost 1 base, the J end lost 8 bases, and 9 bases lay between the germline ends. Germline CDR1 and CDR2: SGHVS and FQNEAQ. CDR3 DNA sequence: TGTGCCAGCAGCTTAGACGGGGGGCATGAGCAGTTCTTC. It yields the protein CASSLDGGHEQFF.

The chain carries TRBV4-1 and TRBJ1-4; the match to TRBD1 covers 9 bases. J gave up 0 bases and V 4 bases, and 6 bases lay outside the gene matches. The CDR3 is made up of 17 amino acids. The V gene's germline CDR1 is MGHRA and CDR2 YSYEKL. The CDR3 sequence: CASSPFRQGATNEKLFF. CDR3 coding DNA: TGCGCCAGCAGCCCTTTCCGACAGGGGGCAACTAATGAAAAACTGTTTTTT.

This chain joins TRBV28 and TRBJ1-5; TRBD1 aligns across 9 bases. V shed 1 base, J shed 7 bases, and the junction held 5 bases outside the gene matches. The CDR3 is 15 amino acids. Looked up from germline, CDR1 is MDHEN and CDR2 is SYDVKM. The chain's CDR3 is CASSLSGTGMQPQHF. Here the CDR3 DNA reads TGTGCCAGCAGTTTATCCGGGACAGGGATGCAGCCCCAGCATTTT.

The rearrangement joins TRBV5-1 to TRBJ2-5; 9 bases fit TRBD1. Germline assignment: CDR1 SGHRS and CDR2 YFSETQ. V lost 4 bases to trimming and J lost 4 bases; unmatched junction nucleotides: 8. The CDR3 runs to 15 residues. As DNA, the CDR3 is TGCGCCAGCAGCACCACAGGGGGCGATTCAGAGACCCAGTACTTC. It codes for CASSTTGGDSETQYF. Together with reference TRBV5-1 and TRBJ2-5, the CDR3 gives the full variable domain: KAGVTQTPRYLIKTRGQQVTLSCSPISGHRSVSWYQQTPGQGLQFLFEYFSETQRNKGNFPGRFSGRQFSNSRSEMNVSTLELGDSALYLCASSTTGGDSETQYFGPGTRLLVL.

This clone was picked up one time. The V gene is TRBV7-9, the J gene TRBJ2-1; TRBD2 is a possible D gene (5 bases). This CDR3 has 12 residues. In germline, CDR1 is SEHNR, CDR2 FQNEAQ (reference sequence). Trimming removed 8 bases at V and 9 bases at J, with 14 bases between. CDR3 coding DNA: TGTGCCAGCCCGGCTAGCACGGTTGAGCAGTTCTTC. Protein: CASPASTVEQFF.

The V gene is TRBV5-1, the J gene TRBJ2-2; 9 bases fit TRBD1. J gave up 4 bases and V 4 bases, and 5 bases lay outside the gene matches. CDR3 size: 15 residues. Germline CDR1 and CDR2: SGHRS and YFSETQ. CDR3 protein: CASSLRTGATGELFF. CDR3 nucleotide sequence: TGCGCCAGCAGCCTGAGGACAGGGGCCACCGGGGAGCTGTTTTTT.

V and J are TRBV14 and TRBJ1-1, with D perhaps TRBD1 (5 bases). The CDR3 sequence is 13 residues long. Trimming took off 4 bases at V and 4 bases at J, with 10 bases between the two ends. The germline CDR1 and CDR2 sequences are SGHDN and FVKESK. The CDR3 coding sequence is TGTGCCAGCAGCCTGAGGGGAGGCACTGAAGCTTTCTTT. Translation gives CASSLRGGTEAFF.

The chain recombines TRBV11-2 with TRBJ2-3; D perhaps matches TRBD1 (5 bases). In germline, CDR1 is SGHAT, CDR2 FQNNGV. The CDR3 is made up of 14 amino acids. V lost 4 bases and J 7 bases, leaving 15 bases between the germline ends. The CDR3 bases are TGTGCCAGCAGCTCTGTGGGGCCTTACAATACGCAGTATTTT. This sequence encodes CASSSVGPYNTQYF.

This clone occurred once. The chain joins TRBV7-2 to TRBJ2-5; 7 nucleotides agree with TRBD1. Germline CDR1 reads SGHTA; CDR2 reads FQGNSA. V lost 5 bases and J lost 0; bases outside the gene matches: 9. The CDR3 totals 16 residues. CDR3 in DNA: TGTGCCAGCAGCACGTACAGGGGCGCTGACCAAGAGACCCAGTACTTC. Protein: CASSTYRGADQETQYF.

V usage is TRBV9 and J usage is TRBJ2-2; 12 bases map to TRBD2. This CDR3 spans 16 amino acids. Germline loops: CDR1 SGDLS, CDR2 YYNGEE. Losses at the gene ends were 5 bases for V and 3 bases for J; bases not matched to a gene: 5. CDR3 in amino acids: CASSELAGGYTGELFF. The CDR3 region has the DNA TGTGCCAGCAGTGAACTAGCGGGAGGTTACACCGGGGAGCTGTTTTTT. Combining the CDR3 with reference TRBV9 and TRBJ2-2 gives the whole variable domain DSGVTQTPKHLITATGQRVTLRCSPRSGDLSVYWYQQSLDQGLQFLIQYYNGEERAKGNILERFSAQQFPDLHSELNLSSLELGDSALYFCASSELAGGYTGELFFGEGSRLTVL.

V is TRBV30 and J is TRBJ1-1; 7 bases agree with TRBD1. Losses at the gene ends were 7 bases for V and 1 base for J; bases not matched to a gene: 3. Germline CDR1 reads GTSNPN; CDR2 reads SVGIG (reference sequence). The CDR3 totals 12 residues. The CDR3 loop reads CASGQENTEAFF. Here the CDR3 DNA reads TGTGCCTCAGGACAGGAGAACACTGAAGCTTTCTTT.

CDR3 amino acids: CASSSRVQETQYF. The CDR3 DNA is TGTGCCAGCAGCTCCCGGGTCCAAGAGACCCAGTACTTC. The V and J genes are TRBV7-8 and TRBJ2-5; D remains ambiguous. In germline, CDR1 is SGHVS, CDR2 FQNEAQ. Trimming left V 4 bases short and J 1 base short, with 7 bases between. The CDR3 has 13 amino acids. The complete variable domain, with remaining parts taken from reference TRBV7-8 and TRBJ2-5, reads GAGVSQSPRYKVAKRGQDVALRCDPISGHVSLFWYQQALGQGPEFLTYFQNEAQLDKSGLPSDRFFAERPEGSVSTLKIQRTQQEDSAVYLCASSSRVQETQYFGPGTRLLVL.

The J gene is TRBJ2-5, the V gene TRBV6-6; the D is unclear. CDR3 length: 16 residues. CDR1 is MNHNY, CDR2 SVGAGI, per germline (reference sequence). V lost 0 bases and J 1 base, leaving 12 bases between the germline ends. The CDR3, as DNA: TGTGCCAGCAGTTACTCGATGCGACAAATCCAAGAGACCCAGTACTTC. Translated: CASSYSMRQIQETQYF.

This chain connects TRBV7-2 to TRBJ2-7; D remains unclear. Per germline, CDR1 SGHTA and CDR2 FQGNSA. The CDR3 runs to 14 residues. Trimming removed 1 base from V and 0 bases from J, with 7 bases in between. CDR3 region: CASSLGPGSYEQYF. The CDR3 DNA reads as TGTGCCAGCAGCTTAGGTCCCGGCTCCTACGAGCAGTACTTC.

The CDR3: CASRPTGEKRAFF. The DNA for the CDR3 is TGTGCCAGCAGACCCACAGGGGAAAAGCGCGCTTTCTTT. This sequence joins TRBV6-5 and TRBJ1-1, with 7 bases aligning to TRBD1. The CDR3 contains 13 residues. The germline CDR1 and CDR2 sequences are MNHEY and SVGAGI. V lost 6 bases, J lost 11 bases, and 12 bases stayed unmatched.

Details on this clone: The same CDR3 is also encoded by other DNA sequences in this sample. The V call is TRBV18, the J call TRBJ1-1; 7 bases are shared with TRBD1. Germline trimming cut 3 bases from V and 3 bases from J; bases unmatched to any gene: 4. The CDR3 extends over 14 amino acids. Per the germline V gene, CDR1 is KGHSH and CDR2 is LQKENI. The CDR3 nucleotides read TGTGCCAGCTCACCTCAGACAGGGTACACTGAAGCTTTCTTT. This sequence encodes CASSPQTGYTEAFF.

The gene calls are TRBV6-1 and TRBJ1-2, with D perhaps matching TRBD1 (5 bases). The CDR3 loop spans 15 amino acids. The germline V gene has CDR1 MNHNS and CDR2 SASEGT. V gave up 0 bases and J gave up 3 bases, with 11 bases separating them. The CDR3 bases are TGTGCCAGCAGTGAAGCAGGGCAGGGCTACTATGGCTACACCTTC. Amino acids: CASSEAGQGYYGYTF.

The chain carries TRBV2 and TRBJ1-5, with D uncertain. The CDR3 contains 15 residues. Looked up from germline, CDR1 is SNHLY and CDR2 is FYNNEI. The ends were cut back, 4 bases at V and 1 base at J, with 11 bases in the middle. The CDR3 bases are TGTGCCAGCAGTGTGGCAGGCGGGAGCAATCAGCCCCAGCATTTT. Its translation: CASSVAGGSNQPQHF.

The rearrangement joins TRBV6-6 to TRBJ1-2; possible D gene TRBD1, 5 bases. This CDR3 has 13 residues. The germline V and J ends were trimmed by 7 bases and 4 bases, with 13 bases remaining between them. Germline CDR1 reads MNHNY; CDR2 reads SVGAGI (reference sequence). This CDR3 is CASTGQGVYGYTF. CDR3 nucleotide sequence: TGTGCCAGCACCGGACAAGGCGTCTATGGCTACACCTTC.

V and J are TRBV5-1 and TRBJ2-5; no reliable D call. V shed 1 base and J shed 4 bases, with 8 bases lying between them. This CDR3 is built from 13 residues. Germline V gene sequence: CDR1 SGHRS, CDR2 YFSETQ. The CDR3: CASSLPTPETQYF. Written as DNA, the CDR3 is TGCGCCAGCAGCTTGCCTACCCCAGAGACCCAGTACTTC.

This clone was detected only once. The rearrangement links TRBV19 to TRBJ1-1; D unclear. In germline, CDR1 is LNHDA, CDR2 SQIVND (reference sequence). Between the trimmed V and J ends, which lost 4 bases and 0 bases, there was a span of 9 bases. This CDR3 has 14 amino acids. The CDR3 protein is CASSSVRMNTEAFF. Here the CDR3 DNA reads TGTGCCAGTAGTAGCGTGCGGATGAACACTGAAGCTTTCTTT.

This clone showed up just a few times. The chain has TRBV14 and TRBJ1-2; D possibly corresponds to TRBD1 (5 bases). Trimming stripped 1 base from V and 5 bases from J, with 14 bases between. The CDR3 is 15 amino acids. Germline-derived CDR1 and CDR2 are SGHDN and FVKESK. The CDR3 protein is CASSQGLGADYGYTF. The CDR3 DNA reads TGTGCCAGCAGCCAAGGGTTAGGGGCAGATTATGGCTACACCTTC.

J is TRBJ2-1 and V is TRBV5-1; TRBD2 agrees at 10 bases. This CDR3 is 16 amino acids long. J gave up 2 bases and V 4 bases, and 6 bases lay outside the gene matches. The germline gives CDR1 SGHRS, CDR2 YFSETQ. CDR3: CASSPALAGAYNEQFF. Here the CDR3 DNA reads TGCGCCAGCAGCCCGGCCCTAGCGGGAGCCTACAATGAGCAGTTCTTC. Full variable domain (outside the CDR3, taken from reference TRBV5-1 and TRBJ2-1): KAGVTQTPRYLIKTRGQQVTLSCSPISGHRSVSWYQQTPGQGLQFLFEYFSETQRNKGNFPGRFSGRQFSNSRSEMNVSTLELGDSALYLCASSPALAGAYNEQFFGPGTRLTVL.

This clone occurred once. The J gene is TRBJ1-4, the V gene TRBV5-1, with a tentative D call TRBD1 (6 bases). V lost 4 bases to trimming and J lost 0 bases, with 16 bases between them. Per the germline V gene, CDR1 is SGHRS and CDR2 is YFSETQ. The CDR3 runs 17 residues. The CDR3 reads CASSTGTSAATNEKLFF. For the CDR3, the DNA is TGCGCCAGCAGCACTGGGACATCCGCAGCAACTAATGAAAAACTGTTTTTT.